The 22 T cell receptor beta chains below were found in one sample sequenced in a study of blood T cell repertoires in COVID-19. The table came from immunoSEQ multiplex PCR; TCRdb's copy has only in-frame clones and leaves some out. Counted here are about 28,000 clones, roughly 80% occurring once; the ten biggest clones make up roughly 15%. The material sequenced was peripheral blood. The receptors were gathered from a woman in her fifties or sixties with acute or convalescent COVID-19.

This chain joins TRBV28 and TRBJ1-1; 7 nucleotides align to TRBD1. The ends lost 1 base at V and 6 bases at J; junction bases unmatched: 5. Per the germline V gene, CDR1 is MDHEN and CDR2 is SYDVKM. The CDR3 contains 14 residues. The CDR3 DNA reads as TGTGCCAGCAGTTTATCAGGGGGGAGCGCTGAAGCTTTCTTT. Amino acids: CASSLSGGSAEAFF.

As DNA, the CDR3 is TGTGCCACCAGCAGAGGGGGAGGGATCACTGAAGCTTTCTTT. Translation gives CATSRGGGITEAFF. This chain connects TRBV15 to TRBJ1-1; D uncertain. V dropped 1 base and J dropped 4 bases, with 10 bases sitting between them. CDR1 and CDR2 (germline): LNHNV, YYDKDF (reference sequence). The CDR3 totals 14 residues. The variable domain in full, completed from reference TRBV15 and TRBJ1-1, reads DAMVIQNPRYQVTQFGKPVTLSCSQTLNHNVMYWYQQKSSQAPKLLFHYYDKDFNNEADTPDNFQSRRPNTSFCFLDIRSPGLGDTAMYLCATSRGGGITEAFFGQGTRLTVV.

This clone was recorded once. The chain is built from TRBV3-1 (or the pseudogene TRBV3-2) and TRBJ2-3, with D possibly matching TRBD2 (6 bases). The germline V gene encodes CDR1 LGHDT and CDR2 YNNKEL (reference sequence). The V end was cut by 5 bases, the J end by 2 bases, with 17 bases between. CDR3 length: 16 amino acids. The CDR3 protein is CASSTRFRGITDTQYF. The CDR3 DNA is TGTGCCAGCAGCACCCGTTTTCGGGGGATCACAGATACGCAGTATTTT.

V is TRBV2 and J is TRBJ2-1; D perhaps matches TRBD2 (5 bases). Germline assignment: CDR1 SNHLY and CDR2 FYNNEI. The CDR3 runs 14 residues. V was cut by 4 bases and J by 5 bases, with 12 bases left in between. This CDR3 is CASSAQRANNEQFF. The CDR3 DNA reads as TGTGCCAGCAGTGCGCAGAGGGCGAACAATGAGCAGTTCTTC. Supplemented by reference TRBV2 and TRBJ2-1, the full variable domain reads EPEVTQTPSHQVTQMGQEVILRCVPISNHLYFYWYRQILGQKVEFLVSFYNNEISEKSEIFDDQFSVERPDGSNFTLKIRSTKLEDSAMYFCASSAQRANNEQFFGPGTRLTVL.

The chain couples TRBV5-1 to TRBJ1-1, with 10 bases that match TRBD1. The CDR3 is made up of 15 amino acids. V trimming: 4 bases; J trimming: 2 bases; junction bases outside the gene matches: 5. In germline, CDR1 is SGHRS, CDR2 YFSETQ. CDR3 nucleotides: TGCGCCAGCAGCATACGACAGGGGGCTAACACTGAAGCTTTCTTT. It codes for CASSIRQGANTEAFF.

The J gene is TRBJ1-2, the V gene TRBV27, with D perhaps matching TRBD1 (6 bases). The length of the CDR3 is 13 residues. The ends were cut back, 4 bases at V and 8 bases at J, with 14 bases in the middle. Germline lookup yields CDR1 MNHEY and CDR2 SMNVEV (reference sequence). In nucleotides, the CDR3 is TGTGCCAGCAGTTACCAGGGGTTCAACGGCTACACCTTC. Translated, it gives CASSYQGFNGYTF.

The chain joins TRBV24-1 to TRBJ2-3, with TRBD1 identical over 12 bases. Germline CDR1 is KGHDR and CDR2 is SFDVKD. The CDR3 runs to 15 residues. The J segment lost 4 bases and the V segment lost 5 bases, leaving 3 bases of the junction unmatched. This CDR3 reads CATSVGTGGADTQYF. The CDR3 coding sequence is TGTGCCACCAGTGTGGGGACAGGGGGCGCAGATACGCAGTATTTT.

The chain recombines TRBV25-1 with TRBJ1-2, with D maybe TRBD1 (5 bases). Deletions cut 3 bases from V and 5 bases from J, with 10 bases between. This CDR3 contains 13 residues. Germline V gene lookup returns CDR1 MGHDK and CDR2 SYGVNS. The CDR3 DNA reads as TGTGCCAGCAGTGAGAGCGGGGGATATGGCTACACCTTC. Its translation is CASSESGGYGYTF.

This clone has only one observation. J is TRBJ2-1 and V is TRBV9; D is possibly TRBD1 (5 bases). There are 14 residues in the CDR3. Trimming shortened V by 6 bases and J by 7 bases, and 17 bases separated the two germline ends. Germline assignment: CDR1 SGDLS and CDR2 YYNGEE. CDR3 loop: CASKPTEAGNEQFF. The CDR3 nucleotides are TGTGCCAGCAAACCAACTGAGGCAGGGAATGAGCAGTTCTTC.

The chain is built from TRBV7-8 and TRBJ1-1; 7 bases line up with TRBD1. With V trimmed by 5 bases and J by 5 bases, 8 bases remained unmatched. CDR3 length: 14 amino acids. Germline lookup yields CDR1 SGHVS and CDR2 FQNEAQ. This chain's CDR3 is CASSPTGVWTEAFF. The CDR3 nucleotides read TGTGCCAGCAGCCCTACAGGGGTTTGGACTGAAGCTTTCTTT.

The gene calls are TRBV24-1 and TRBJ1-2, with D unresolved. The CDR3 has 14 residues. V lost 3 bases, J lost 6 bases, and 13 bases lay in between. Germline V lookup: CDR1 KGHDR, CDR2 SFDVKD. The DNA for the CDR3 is TGTGCCACCAGTGATCCCCGCACAGAAGATGGCTACACCTTC. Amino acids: CATSDPRTEDGYTF.

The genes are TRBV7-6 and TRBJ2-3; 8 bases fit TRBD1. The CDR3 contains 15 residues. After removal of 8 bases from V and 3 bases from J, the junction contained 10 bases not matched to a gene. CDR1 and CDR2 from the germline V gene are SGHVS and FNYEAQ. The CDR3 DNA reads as TGTGCCAGCTCCCTTGGGCAGGGGGCTACAGATACGCAGTATTTT. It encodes CASSLGQGATDTQYF.

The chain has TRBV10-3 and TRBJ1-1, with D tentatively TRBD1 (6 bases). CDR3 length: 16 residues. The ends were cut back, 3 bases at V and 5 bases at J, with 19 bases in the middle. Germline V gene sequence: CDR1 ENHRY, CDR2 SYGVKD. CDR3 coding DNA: TGTGCCATCAGTGAACCGAACAGGGCTCTTTGGACTGAAGCTTTCTTT. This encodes CAISEPNRALWTEAFF.

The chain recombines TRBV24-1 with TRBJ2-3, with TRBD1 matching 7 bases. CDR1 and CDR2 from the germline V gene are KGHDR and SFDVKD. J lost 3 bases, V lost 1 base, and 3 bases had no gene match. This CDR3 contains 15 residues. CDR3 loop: CATSDLGRGTDTQYF. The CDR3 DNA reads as TGTGCCACCAGTGATTTAGGCAGGGGGACAGATACGCAGTATTTT.

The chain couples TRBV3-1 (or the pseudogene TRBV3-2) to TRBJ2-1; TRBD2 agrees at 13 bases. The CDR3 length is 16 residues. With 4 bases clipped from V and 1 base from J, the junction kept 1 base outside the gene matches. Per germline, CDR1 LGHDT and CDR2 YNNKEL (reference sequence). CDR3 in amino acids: CASSLGLAGSYNEQFF. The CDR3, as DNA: TGTGCCAGCAGCCTGGGACTAGCGGGGTCCTACAATGAGCAGTTCTTC.

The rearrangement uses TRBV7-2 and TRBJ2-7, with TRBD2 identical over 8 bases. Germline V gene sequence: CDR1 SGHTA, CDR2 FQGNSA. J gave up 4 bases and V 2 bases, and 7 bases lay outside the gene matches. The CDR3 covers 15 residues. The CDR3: CASSLPAGGKYEQYF. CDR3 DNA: TGTGCCAGCAGCTTACCGGCGGGGGGCAAATACGAGCAGTACTTC.

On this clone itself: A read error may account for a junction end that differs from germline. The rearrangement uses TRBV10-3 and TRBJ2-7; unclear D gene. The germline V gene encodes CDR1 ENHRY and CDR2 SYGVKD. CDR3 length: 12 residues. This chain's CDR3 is CAFSETGYEQYF. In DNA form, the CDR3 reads TGTGCCTTCAGCGAGACCGGGTACGAGCAGTACTTC.

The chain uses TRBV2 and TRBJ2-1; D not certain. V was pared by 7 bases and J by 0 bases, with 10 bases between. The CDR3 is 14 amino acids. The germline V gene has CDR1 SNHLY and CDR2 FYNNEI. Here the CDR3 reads CASKSGSSYNEQFF. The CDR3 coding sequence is TGTGCCAGCAAGTCAGGTAGCTCCTACAATGAGCAGTTCTTC.

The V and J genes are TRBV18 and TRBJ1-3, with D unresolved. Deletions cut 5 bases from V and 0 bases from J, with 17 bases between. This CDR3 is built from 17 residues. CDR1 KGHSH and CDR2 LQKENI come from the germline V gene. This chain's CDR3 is CASSSQSAASSGNTIYF. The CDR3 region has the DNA TGTGCCAGCTCATCCCAATCTGCGGCCTCCTCTGGAAACACCATATATTTT.

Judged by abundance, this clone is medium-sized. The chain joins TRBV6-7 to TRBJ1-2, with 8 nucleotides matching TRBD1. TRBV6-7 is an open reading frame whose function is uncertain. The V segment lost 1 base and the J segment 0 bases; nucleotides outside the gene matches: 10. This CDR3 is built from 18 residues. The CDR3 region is CASSYWDRRIRTNYGYTF. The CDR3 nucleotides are TGTGCCAGCAGTTACTGGGACAGGAGGATCAGGACTAACTATGGCTACACCTTC.

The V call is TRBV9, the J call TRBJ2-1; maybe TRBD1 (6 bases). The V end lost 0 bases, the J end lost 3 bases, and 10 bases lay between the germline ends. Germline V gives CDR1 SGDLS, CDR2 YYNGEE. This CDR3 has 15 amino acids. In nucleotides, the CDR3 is TGTGCCAGCAGCGTAGACAGGGCCTTCTACAATGAGCAGTTCTTC. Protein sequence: CASSVDRAFYNEQFF.

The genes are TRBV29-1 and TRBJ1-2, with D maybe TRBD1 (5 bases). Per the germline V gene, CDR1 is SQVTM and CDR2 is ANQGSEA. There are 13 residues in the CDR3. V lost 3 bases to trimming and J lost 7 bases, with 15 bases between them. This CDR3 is CSVDPGRLVGYTF. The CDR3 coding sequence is TGCAGCGTTGACCCAGGGAGGTTGGTTGGCTACACCTTC.